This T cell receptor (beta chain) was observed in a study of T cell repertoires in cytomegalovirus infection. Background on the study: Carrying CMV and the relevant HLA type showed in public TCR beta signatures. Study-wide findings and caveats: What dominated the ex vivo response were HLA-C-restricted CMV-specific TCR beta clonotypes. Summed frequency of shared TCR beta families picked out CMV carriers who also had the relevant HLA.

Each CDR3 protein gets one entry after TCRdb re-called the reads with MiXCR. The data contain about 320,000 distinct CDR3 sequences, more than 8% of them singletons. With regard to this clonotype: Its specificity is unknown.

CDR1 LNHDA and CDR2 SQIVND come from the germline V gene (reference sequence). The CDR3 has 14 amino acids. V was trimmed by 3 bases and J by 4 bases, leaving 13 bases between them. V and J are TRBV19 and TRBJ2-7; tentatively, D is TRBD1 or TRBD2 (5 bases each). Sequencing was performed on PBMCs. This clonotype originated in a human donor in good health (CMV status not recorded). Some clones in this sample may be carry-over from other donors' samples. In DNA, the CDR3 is TGTGCCAGTAGTATTTCCGGGGCTCGGTACGAGCAGTACTTC. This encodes CASSISGARYEQYF.